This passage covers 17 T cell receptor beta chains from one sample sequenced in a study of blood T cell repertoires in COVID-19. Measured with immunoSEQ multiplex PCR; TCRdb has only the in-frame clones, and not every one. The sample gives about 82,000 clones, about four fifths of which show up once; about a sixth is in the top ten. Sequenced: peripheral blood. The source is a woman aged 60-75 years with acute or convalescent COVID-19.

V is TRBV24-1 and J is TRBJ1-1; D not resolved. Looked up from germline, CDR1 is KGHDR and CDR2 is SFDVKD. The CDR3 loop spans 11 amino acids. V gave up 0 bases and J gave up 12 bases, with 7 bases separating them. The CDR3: CATSDLLETFF. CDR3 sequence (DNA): TGTGCCACCAGTGATTTGCTCGAGACTTTCTTT.

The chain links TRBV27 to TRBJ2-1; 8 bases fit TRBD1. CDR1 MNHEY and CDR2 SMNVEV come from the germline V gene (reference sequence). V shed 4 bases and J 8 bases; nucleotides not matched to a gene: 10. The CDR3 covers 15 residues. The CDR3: CASSSSTGVGHEQFF. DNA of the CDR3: TGTGCCAGCAGTTCATCGACAGGGGTTGGCCATGAGCAGTTCTTC.

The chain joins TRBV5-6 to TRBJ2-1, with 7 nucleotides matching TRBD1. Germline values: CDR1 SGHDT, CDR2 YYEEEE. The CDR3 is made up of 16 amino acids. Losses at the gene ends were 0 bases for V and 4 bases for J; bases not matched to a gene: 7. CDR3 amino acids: CASSLERGRFYNEQFF. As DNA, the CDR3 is TGTGCCAGCAGCTTGGAAAGGGGGCGGTTTTACAATGAGCAGTTCTTC.

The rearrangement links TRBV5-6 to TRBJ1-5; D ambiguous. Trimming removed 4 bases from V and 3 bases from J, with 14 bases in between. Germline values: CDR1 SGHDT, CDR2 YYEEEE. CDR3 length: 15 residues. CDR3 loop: CASSNLPGANQPQHF. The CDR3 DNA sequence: TGTGCCAGCAGCAACCTCCCAGGCGCCAATCAGCCCCAGCATTTT.

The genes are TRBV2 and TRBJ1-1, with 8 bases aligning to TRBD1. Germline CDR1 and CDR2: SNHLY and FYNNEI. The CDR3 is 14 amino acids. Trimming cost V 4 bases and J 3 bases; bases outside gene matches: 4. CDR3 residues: CASSVGQGYTEAFF. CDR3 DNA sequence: TGTGCCAGCAGTGTCGGACAGGGTTACACTGAAGCTTTCTTT.

CDR3 sequence (DNA): TGTGCCAGCAGGGAAAGCTGGGGGGGAACTAGCAATCAGCCCCAGCATTTT. Protein: CASRESWGGTSNQPQHF. This chain uses TRBV6-1 with TRBJ1-5; tentative D call: TRBD1 (5 bases). The CDR3 spans 17 residues. The germline V gene has CDR1 MNHNS and CDR2 SASEGT. Trimming took off 6 bases at V and 0 bases at J, with 18 bases between the two ends.

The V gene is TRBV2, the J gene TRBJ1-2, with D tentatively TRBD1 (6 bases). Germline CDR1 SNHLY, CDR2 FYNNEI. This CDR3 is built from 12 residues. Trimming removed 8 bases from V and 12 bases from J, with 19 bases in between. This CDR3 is CASGGGGLGHTF. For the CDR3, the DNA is TGTGCCAGCGGGGGAGGGGGATTGGGCCACACCTTC.

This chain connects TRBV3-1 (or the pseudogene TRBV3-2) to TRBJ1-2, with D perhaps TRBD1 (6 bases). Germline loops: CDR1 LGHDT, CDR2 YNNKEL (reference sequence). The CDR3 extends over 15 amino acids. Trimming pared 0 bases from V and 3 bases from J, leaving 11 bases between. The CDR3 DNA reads TGTGCCAGCAGCCAAGATACCTACAGGGACTATGGCTACACCTTC. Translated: CASSQDTYRDYGYTF.

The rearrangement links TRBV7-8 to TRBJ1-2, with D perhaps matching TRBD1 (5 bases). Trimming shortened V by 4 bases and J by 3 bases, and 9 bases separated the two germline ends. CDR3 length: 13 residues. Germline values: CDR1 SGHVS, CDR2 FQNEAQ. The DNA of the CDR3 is TGTGCCAGCAGCTGGGGGGGGGACTATGGCTACACCTTC. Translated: CASSWGGDYGYTF.

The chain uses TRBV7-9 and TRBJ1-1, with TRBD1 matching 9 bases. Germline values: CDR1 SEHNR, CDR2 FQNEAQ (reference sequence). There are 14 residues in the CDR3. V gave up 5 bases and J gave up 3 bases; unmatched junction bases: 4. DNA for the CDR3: TGTGCCAGCAGCGGACAGGGGACTGACACTGAAGCTTTCTTT. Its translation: CASSGQGTDTEAFF.

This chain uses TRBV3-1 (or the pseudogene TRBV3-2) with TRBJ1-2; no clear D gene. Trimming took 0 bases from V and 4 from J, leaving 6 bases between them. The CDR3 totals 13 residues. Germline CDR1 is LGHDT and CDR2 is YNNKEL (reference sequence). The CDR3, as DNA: TGTGCCAGCAGCCAAGAACATTCCTATGGCTACACCTTC. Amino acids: CASSQEHSYGYTF.

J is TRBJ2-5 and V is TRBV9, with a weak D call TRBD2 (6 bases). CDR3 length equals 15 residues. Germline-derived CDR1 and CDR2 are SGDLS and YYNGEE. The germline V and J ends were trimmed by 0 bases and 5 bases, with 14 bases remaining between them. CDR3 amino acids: CASSVGGGAGETQYF. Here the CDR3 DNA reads TGTGCCAGCAGCGTAGGAGGCGGGGCGGGCGAGACCCAGTACTTC.

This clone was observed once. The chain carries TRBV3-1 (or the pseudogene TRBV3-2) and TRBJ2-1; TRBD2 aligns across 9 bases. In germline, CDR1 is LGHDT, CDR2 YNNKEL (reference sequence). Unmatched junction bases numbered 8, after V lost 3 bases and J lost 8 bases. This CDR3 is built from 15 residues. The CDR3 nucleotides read TGTGCCAGCAGCCATCAAGCGGGGGGACTCGATGAGCAGTTCTTC. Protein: CASSHQAGGLDEQFF.

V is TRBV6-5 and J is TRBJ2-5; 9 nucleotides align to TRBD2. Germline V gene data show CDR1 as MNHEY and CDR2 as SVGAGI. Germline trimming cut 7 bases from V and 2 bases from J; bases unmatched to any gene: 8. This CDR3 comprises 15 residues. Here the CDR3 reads CASNLAGASQETQYF. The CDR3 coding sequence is TGTGCCAGCAACTTAGCGGGGGCCTCACAAGAGACCCAGTACTTC.

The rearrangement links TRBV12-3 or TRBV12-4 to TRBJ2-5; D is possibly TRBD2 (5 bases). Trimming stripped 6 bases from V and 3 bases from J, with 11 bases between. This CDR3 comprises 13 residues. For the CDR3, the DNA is TGTGCCAGCAGCATCCCGGGGAAAGAGACCCAGTACTTC. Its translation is CASSIPGKETQYF.

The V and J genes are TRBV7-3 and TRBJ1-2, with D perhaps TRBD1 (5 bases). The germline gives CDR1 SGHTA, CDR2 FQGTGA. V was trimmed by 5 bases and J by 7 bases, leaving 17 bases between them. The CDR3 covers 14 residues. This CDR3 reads CASSPSGLRGGYTF. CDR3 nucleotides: TGTGCCAGCAGCCCATCGGGCCTTAGGGGTGGCTACACCTTC.

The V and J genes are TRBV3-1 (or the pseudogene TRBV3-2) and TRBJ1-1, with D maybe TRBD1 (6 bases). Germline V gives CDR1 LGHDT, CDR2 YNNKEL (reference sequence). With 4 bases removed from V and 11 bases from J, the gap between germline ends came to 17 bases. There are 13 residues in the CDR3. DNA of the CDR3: TGTGCCAGCAGCCTACATGAGGGGGGAGGGGCTTTCTTT. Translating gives CASSLHEGGGAFF.